This TCR beta chain was recovered during a study of control samples from healthy donors and cancer patients. The CDR3 has 12 amino acids. Trimming stripped 8 bases from V and 4 bases from J, with 11 bases between. Using immunoSEQ multiplex PCR, the repertoire was profiled, and TCRdb retains in-frame clones only, with some absent. There are 120,000 or so clones in the sample; around 87% occur only once, and roughly 3.7% lies in the top ten. Sequences were obtained from PBMCs. V gene TRBV12-3 or TRBV12-4 combines with J gene TRBJ1-2, with D possibly being TRBD1 (5 bases). The clonotype comes from a woman aged 60-70 years with lung cancer. DNA for the CDR3: TGTGCCAGCGGGGGAATTGGCTATGGCTACACCTTC. It encodes CASGGIGYGYTF.